The entry below describes one T cell receptor (beta chain). The length of the CDR3 is 16 residues. The V and J ends lost 2 bases and 4 bases respectively, with 15 bases between them. Looked up from germline, CDR1 is MNHEY and CDR2 is SMNVEV (reference sequence). This specimen belongs to a study of blood T cells in healthy people across ages. Sample-barcoded 5' priming and a J-beta primer mix drove a second PCR of about 7 to 12 cycles. TCRdb ran MiXCR on the 5' RACE reads and lists one entry per CDR3 protein. The table includes about 780,000 distinct CDR3 sequences, around a quarter detected once. The data were also submitted as part of a second study, on T cells of mothers and their children.

The sequenced sample consisted of blood. The chain carries TRBV27 and TRBJ2-1; tentative D call: TRBD1 (6 bases). The receptor was isolated from a boy aged 5-17 years in good health. CDR3 in amino acids: CASSLIQGSLYNEQFF. The CDR3 region has the DNA TGTGCCAGCAGTTTAATTCAGGGGTCACTTTACAATGAGCAGTTCTTC.